Only one count was recorded for the clone carrying this TCR beta chain. Here immunoSEQ multiplex PCR was the method, and the copy in TCRdb shows in-frame clones only, minus some. Counted here are 150,000 to 200,000 clones, over 70% occurring once; the ten biggest clones make up roughly 17%. The CDR3 has 15 amino acids. With 1 base removed from V and 6 bases from J, the gap between germline ends came to 13 bases. The germline gives CDR1 KGHSH, CDR2 LQKENI. This record comes from a study of blood T cell repertoires in COVID-19. The chain has TRBV18 and TRBJ2-1, with a weak D call TRBD2 (6 bases). The sequencing input was peripheral blood. The source of this sequence is a man aged 60-69 years with active or convalescent COVID-19. Written as DNA, the CDR3 is TGTGCCAGCTCACCACTTCCGGGACTGAGCAATGAGCAGTTCTTC. It encodes CASSPLPGLSNEQFF.